This TCR beta chain was documented in a study of blood T cell repertoires in COVID-19. Trimming took 3 bases from V and 3 from J, leaving 6 bases between them. This CDR3 has 13 residues. The method was immunoSEQ multiplex PCR; TCRdb's version includes in-frame clones alone and lacks a portion of them. The sample lists 200,000 or so clones; around 79% were seen once. The sequence was obtained from a man aged 55 to 70 with active or convalescent COVID-19. Sequenced: peripheral blood. This chain connects TRBV12-3 or TRBV12-4 to TRBJ1-3; D remains unclear. The CDR3 coding sequence is TGTGCCAGCAGTTTGGGCCATGGAAACACCATATATTTT. It codes for CASSLGHGNTIYF.